The 20 T cell receptor beta chains below come from one sample, sequenced in a study of CD8+ T cells in alopecia areata. Cutaneous lymph nodes were pooled and cells sorted by CD4, CD8alpha, NKG2D, NKG2ACE and more. Extraction of RNA preceded its reverse transcription into cDNA, which served as the sequencing template. The data were produced by immunoSEQ multiplex PCR, yet TCRdb's version contains in-frame clones alone and is incomplete. The specimen has more than 250,000 clones, none found just once. Sequences were obtained from CD4+ T cells sorted from a lymph node. The receptors stem from a C3H/HeJ mouse with alopecia areata. The strain is characterized by the MHC haplotype H2-k.

Turning to this clone: The gene names given are mouse names. The CDR3 end is not reached by the read, which stops 4 residues before it; the germline J gene fills it in. The sample contains more than one DNA sequence encoding this CDR3. The chain is built from TRBV29 and TRBJ2-7, with D perhaps TRBD1 (6 bases). There are 12 residues in the CDR3. The germline V gene has CDR1 MSHET and CDR2 SYDVDS. The CDR3 DNA, read in part, is TGTGCTAGCAGTCTGGACAGATAT. Its translation: CASSLDRY. The whole CDR3 region reads CASSLDRYEQYF.

To note about this clone: Gene labels here are mouse ones. The observed sequence ends 4 residues before the CDR3 terminus, with the missing tail filled in from the germline J gene. The V and J genes are TRBV13-2 and TRBJ1-2; 7 bases map to TRBD1. Germline CDR1 NNHNN, CDR2 SYGAGS (reference sequence). The V and J ends lost 4 bases and 0 bases, in that order; junction bases with no gene match: 6. The CDR3 contains 15 residues. CDR3 region: CASGPGQASNSDYTF. The CDR3 bases that were read are TGTGCCAGCGGTCCAGGACAGGCCTCAAACTCC.

In the case of this clone: These gene names are mouse names. This CDR3 reads CASTLDSYAEQFF. The DNA read from the CDR3 is TGTGCCAGCACCTTGGACAGCTATGCT. The V call is TRBV13-3, the J call TRBJ2-1; maybe TRBD1 (6 bases). The sequence runs out 4 residues before the end of the CDR3; the remainder is reconstructed from the germline J gene. Deletions cut 6 bases from V and 3 bases from J, with 10 bases between. There are 13 residues in the CDR3. Per the germline V gene, CDR1 is NNHDY and CDR2 is SYVADS.

Remarks on this clone: The gene symbols are mouse symbols. The CDR3: CASSDAQNNSPLYF. CDR3 DNA (partial): TGTGCCAGCAGTGATGCACAGAATAATTCGCCC. V is TRBV13-1 and J is TRBJ1-6; no definite D call. The DNA ends 3 residues before the CDR3 does, and the rest of the CDR3 is filled in from the germline J gene. TRBJ1-6 is filed as an ORF, its function uncertain. Germline V gives CDR1 NSHNY, CDR2 SYGAGN. The CDR3 is 14 amino acids. With 0 bases removed from V and 5 bases from J, the gap between germline ends came to 6 bases.

This clone was detected a few times. Genes and germline come from the mouse. The CDR3 end lies 4 residues beyond the end of the read and is filled in from the germline J gene. The chain uses TRBV13-3 and TRBJ2-7, with 10 bases that match TRBD1. With V trimmed by 0 bases and J by 3 bases, 6 bases remained unmatched. The CDR3 totals 16 residues. The germline gives CDR1 NNHDY, CDR2 SYVADS. The CDR3 spells CASSDARDRGVYEQYF. The sequenced part of the CDR3 DNA is TGTGCCAGCAGTGATGCCAGGGACAGGGGAGTCTAT.

This clone was recorded a few times. Mouse gene names apply. The read finishes 4 residues shy of the CDR3 end, and the germline J gene is used to complete it. The sample contains more than one DNA sequence encoding this CDR3. The chain uses TRBV14 and TRBJ1-1, with TRBD1 identical over 11 bases. With 4 bases clipped from V and 1 base from J, the junction kept 3 bases outside the gene matches. This CDR3 is built from 15 residues. CDR1 SGHDT and CDR2 FRDEAV come from the germline V gene. The sequenced part of the CDR3 DNA is TGTGCCAGCAGTCCCGGGACAGGGGGAAACACA. Translating it yields CASSPGTGGNT. The complete CDR3 sequence is CASSPGTGGNTEVFF.

A few counts support this clone. Any gene name here is a mouse gene name. The CDR3 goes on 4 residues after the read ends, and that part is filled in from the germline J gene. Other DNA sequences of this sample code for an identical CDR3. The chain has TRBV31 and TRBJ1-2; the D gene is possibly TRBD1 (6 bases). The CDR3 length is 12 residues. CDR1 is GKSSPN and CDR2 is SITVG in the germline V gene. The CDR3 sequence is CAWSLGGPDYTF. CDR3 bases read: TGTGCCTGGAGTCTAGGGGGACCC.

This clone has more than one count but fewer than ten. Gene names and germline refer to mouse. Read coverage stops 4 residues before the CDR3 terminus; the germline J gene supplies the remainder. The chain recombines TRBV13-1 with TRBJ1-1; tentatively, D is TRBD1 (5 bases). The CDR3 consists of 13 residues. Germline V CDR1 and CDR2: NSHNY, SYGAGN. Deletions cut 4 bases from V and 4 bases from J, with 11 bases between. The CDR3 bases that were read are TGTGCCAGCAGTCGCCAGGGATCCACA. This sequence encodes CASSRQGST. The whole CDR3 reads CASSRQGSTEVFF.

This clone was observed a handful of times. Gene names follow the mouse nomenclature. The read finishes 4 residues shy of the CDR3 end, and the germline J gene is used to complete it. The chain combines TRBV13-3 with TRBJ2-7; 11 nucleotides align to TRBD1. This CDR3 contains 14 residues. CDR1 is NNHDY and CDR2 is SYVADS in the germline V gene. J was trimmed by 3 bases and V by 5 bases; bases with no gene match: 4. This chain's CDR3 is CASRGDRGYYEQYF. CDR3 DNA, as far as it was read: TGTGCCAGCAGGGGGGACAGGGGGTACTAT.

The table lists this clone with a few counts. Mouse germline and gene names are used. From the germline J gene comes the end of the CDR3, since the read stops 4 residues before it. Other nucleotide sequences from this sample produce the same CDR3. The gene calls are TRBV19 and TRBJ1-1; the D is unclear. The ends were cut back, 6 bases at V and 0 bases at J, with 3 bases in the middle. Germline CDR1 reads FNHDT; CDR2 reads SITEND (reference sequence). CDR3 length: 11 residues. The DNA read from the CDR3 is TGTGCCAGCAAGGCAAACACA. Its translation is CASKANT. The CDR3 reads in full as CASKANTEVFF.

This clone turned up a few times. A much more abundant neighbour one base away suggests this may be a read error. Gene names denote mouse genes. The CDR3 is cut off 4 residues early in the read; its end comes from the germline J gene. This specimen includes other DNA sequences encoding the same CDR3. The chain joins TRBV13-1 to TRBJ2-1; D might be TRBD2 (7 bases). This CDR3 spans 14 amino acids. The V gene's germline CDR1 is NSHNY and CDR2 SYGAGN. Trimming took off 2 bases at V and 3 bases at J, with 9 bases between the two ends. The covered CDR3 bases are TGTGCCAGCAGTGAAGGGGGGGGCTATGCT. As protein: CASSEGGGYA. The whole CDR3 protein reads CASSEGGGYAEQFF.

The sample holds a few counts of this clone. The gene names given are mouse names. The CDR3 end lies 4 residues beyond the end of the read and is filled in from the germline J gene. The sample carries other DNA sequences with the same CDR3. The rearrangement uses TRBV1 and TRBJ2-2; 7 bases agree with TRBD2. Per the germline V gene, CDR1 is NSQYPW and CDR2 is LRSPGD (reference sequence). The V gene end was trimmed by 1 base and the J gene end by 0 bases; junction bases not matched to a gene: 2. The CDR3 runs 16 residues. The CDR3 loop reads CTCSAGLGANTGQLYF. CDR3 DNA (partial): TGCACCTGCAGTGCAGGACTGGGAGCAAACACCGGG. Looking up the rest from reference TRBV1 and TRBJ2-2 gives the full variable domain: VTLLEQNPRWRLVPRGQAVNLRCILKNSQYPWMSWYQQDLQKQLQWLFTLRSPGDKEVKSLPGADYLATRVTDTELRLQVANMSQGRTLYCTCSAGLGANTGQLYFGEGSKLTVL.

This clone showed up just a few times. Gene names are mouse gene names. The CDR3 extends 4 residues past the end of the read, so its final part is completed from the germline J gene. The V gene is TRBV5, the J gene TRBJ1-1; tentative D call: TRBD1 (5 bases). Trimming took off 0 bases at V and 0 bases at J, with 8 bases between the two ends. There are 15 residues in the CDR3. The germline V gene encodes CDR1 LGHNA and CDR2 YNLKQL (reference sequence). The CDR3: CASSQDPQANTEVFF. The sequenced part of the CDR3 DNA is TGTGCCAGCAGCCAAGATCCACAGGCAAACACA.

Comments on this clone: These gene names are mouse names. The read stops 4 residues short of the end of the CDR3; the missing end is completed from the germline J gene. The chain links TRBV13-1 to TRBJ1-2, with 9 bases identical to TRBD1. There are 15 residues in the CDR3. With 2 bases clipped from V and 0 bases from J, the junction kept 2 bases outside the gene matches. CDR1 NSHNY and CDR2 SYGAGN come from the germline V gene. The CDR3 DNA, read in part, is TGTGCCAGCAGTGAGACAGGGGGTCCAAACTCC. Encoded protein: CASSETGGPNS. The entire CDR3 is CASSETGGPNSDYTF.

As for this clone: The gene names given are mouse names. Read sequence stops 4 residues before the CDR3 end, and the germline J gene provides the missing end. The same CDR3 is also encoded by other DNA sequences in this sample. The chain joins TRBV19 to TRBJ2-3, with 10 positions matching TRBD1. Trimming removed 3 bases from V and 0 bases from J; junction bases left unmatched: 1. In germline, CDR1 is FNHDT, CDR2 SITEND (reference sequence). The CDR3 spans 15 residues. The CDR3 DNA, read in part, is TGTGCCAGCAGTAGGACAGGGGGGAGTGCAGAA. Protein: CASSRTGGSAE. The full-length CDR3 reads as CASSRTGGSAETLYF.

As regards this clone: Genes and germline are mouse. Coverage ceases 4 residues before the CDR3 finishes, and the germline J gene fills in the end. This sequence joins TRBV13-3 and TRBJ2-3, with D possibly being TRBD1 (7 bases). V gave up 5 bases and J gave up 0 bases, with 10 bases separating them. From germline, CDR1 is NNHDY and CDR2 SYVADS. The CDR3 sequence is 14 residues long. The CDR3 protein is CASREGASAETLYF. The sequenced CDR3 bases are TGTGCCAGCAGGGAGGGGGCGAGTGCAGAA.

Concerning this clone itself: Gene names refer to mouse genes. Read coverage stops 3 residues before the CDR3 terminus; the germline J gene supplies the remainder. This chain connects TRBV19 to TRBJ1-6; 7 bases map to TRBD1. TRBJ1-6 falls under the ORF class, with uncertain function. Germline V lookup: CDR1 FNHDT, CDR2 SITEND (reference sequence). Trimming took 3 bases from V and 1 from J; bases not matched to a gene: 1. CDR3 length: 15 residues. The CDR3 sequence: CASSRGQSYNSPLYF. Partial CDR3 DNA: TGTGCCAGCAGTAGGGGACAGTCCTATAATTCGCCC.

As regards this clone: All gene names here are mouse names. The observed sequence ends 4 residues before the CDR3 terminus, with the missing tail filled in from the germline J gene. This rearrangement joins TRBV14 to TRBJ2-2; a weak D match, TRBD1 (7 bases). Germline V gene data show CDR1 as SGHDT and CDR2 as FRDEAV. The CDR3 has 15 residues. The V end lost 5 bases, the J end lost 3 bases, and 14 bases lay between the germline ends. The part of the CDR3 DNA that was read is TGTGCCAGCAGCCCAATCAGGGGGGACACCGGG. This encodes CASSPIRGDTG. The whole CDR3 protein is CASSPIRGDTGQLYF. Supplemented by reference TRBV14 and TRBJ2-2, the full variable domain reads EAGVTQSPRYAVLQEGQAVSFWCDPISGHDTLYWYQQPRDQGPQLLVYFRDEAVIDNSQLPSDRFSAVRPKGTNSTLKIQSAKQGDTATYLCASSPIRGDTGQLYFGEGSKLTVL.

Comment on this clone: The gene names here belong to mouse. The CDR3 end falls 4 residues outside the read, so it is completed with the germline J gene. This CDR3 is also generated by other DNA sequences in the sample. The chain links TRBV1 to TRBJ2-1; 7 bases line up with TRBD1. J gave up 4 bases and V 0 bases, and 3 bases lay outside the gene matches. The CDR3 is made up of 15 amino acids. Germline loops: CDR1 NSQYPW, CDR2 LRSPGD (reference sequence). Here the CDR3 reads CTCSADRGRYAEQFF. CDR3 DNA (partial): TGCACCTGCAGTGCAGACAGGGGGAGGTATGCT.

This clone was detected only a few times. Gene names follow the mouse nomenclature. With the read ending 4 residues before the CDR3 end, the germline J gene is used to fill in that end. This CDR3 is also generated by other DNA sequences in the sample. The V and J genes are TRBV1 and TRBJ2-3; 10 bases fit TRBD2. The CDR3 consists of 14 residues. Germline V gives CDR1 NSQYPW, CDR2 LRSPGD (reference sequence). After removal of 3 bases from V and 3 bases from J, the junction contained 0 bases not matched to a gene. This CDR3 is CTCSATGGAETLYF. The CDR3 DNA, read in part, is TGCACCTGCAGTGCGACTGGGGGGGCAGAA.